Listed here are 4 T cell receptor beta chains from one sample, sequenced in a study of CD8 T cells in ankylosing spondylitis. MiXCR, run by TCRdb on the 5' RACE reads, gives a single entry per CDR3 protein. The data hold approximately 290,000 distinct CDR3 sequences, with less than 25% observed a single time. What was sequenced was blood, either unsorted or a sorted T cell fraction (not recorded which). Receptor source: a female donor with ankylosing spondylitis or in good health (not recorded which).

This clonotype was picked up a small number of times. The V gene is TRBV20-1, the J gene TRBJ2-3; 10 bases are shared with TRBD2. V shed 0 bases and J 3 bases; nucleotides not matched to a gene: 12. The CDR3 has 18 residues. Germline CDR1 DFQATT, CDR2 SNEGSKA (reference sequence). As DNA, the CDR3 is TGCAGTGCTAGAGATAGAGCAGGCCTAGCGGGAGAGACAGATACGCAGTATTTT. As protein: CSARDRAGLAGETDTQYF.

This clonotype was observed once. The rearrangement uses TRBV3-1 and TRBJ2-3, with D unclear. Looked up from germline, CDR1 is LGHDT and CDR2 is YNNKEL (reference sequence). The CDR3 has 14 amino acids. V was shortened by 4 bases and J by 6 bases, with 14 bases between the two germline ends. The CDR3 loop reads CASSPRSPLDTQYF. The CDR3 coding sequence is TGTGCCAGCAGCCCTCGCTCCCCACTGGATACGCAGTATTTT.

This clonotype was counted at least ten times. The V gene is TRBV5-1, the J gene TRBJ1-2; maybe TRBD1 (6 bases). The CDR3 runs to 13 residues. V dropped 6 bases and J dropped 4 bases, with 13 bases sitting between them. Germline-derived CDR1 and CDR2 are SGHRS and YFSETQ. The DNA for the CDR3 is TGCGCCAGCATGGGGGCACGAACCTATGGCTACACCTTC. Translating gives CASMGARTYGYTF. Using reference TRBV5-1 and TRBJ1-2 for the parts outside the CDR3, the full variable domain is KAGVTQTPRYLIKTRGQQVTLSCSPISGHRSVSWYQQTPGQGLQFLFEYFSETQRNKGNFPGRFSGRQFSNSRSEMNVSTLELGDSALYLCASMGARTYGYTFGSGTRLTVV.

The chain has TRBV5-4 and TRBJ2-3, with TRBD2 matching over 8 bases. The ends lost 4 bases at V and 3 bases at J; junction bases unmatched: 4. Germline CDR1 reads SGHNT; CDR2 reads YYREEE (reference sequence). The CDR3 spans 14 residues. CDR3 in amino acids: CASSRSGKTDTQYF. The CDR3 bases are TGTGCCAGCAGCCGTAGCGGGAAGACAGATACGCAGTATTTT.